The 27 T cell receptor beta chains presented below share a single source sample, sequenced in a study of OX40 agonist ivuxolimab in advanced cancers. This table comes from immunoSEQ multiplex PCR, and its TCRdb copy is limited to in-frame clones, with some not included. Of 25,000 to 40,000 clones in the sample, approximately 84% were seen once. The input for sequencing was CD4+ or CD8+ T cells sorted from blood, taken in a trial of the OX40 agonist ivuxolimab. These receptor sequences come from an adult with an advanced solid tumor such as melanoma, head and neck, liver or kidney cancer.

The gene calls are TRBV7-9 and TRBJ2-3; possibly TRBD2 for D (5 bases). V lost 4 bases and J lost 2, with 7 bases in between. CDR3 size: 13 residues. Germline V gene sequence: CDR1 SEHNR, CDR2 FQNEAQ (reference sequence). The CDR3 DNA sequence: TGTGCCAGCAGCTCGGGGTACACAGATACGCAGTATTTT. The encoded protein is CASSSGYTDTQYF.

V is TRBV2 and J is TRBJ1-1; 7 positions match TRBD1. J was trimmed by 11 bases and V by 4 bases; bases with no gene match: 13. Looked up from germline, CDR1 is SNHLY and CDR2 is FYNNEI. The CDR3 contains 14 residues. CDR3 in amino acids: CASSGLKTGWGAFF. The CDR3 coding sequence is TGTGCCAGCAGTGGCTTAAAGACAGGGTGGGGGGCTTTCTTT.

This chain joins TRBV28 and TRBJ1-2; perhaps TRBD1 as D (6 bases). V lost 6 bases to trimming and J lost 5 bases, with 16 bases between them. Per the germline V gene, CDR1 is MDHEN and CDR2 is SYDVKM. The CDR3 is 14 residues long. The CDR3 region has the DNA TGTGCCAGCAGGATACCGGGACACGGGTATGGCTACACCTTC. Translating gives CASRIPGHGYGYTF.

This rearrangement joins TRBV5-6 to TRBJ1-1; no reliable D call. CDR1 SGHDT and CDR2 YYEEEE come from the germline V gene. The CDR3 loop spans 14 amino acids. Between the trimmed V and J ends, which lost 4 bases and 4 bases, there was a span of 14 bases. The CDR3 loop reads CASSTGLSGTEAFF. The CDR3 DNA sequence: TGTGCCAGCAGCACCGGACTGTCCGGCACTGAAGCTTTCTTT.

The chain employs TRBV6-6 and TRBJ2-3; no reliable D call. With 0 bases removed from V and 2 bases from J, the gap between germline ends came to 3 bases. CDR1 MNHNY and CDR2 SVGAGI come from the germline V gene (reference sequence). This CDR3 is built from 13 residues. CDR3 in amino acids: CASSYSTTDTQYF. CDR3 DNA: TGTGCCAGCAGTTACTCCACCACAGATACGCAGTATTTT.

The chain has TRBV29-1 and TRBJ1-4; 7 nucleotides match TRBD1. CDR3 length equals 13 residues. V trimming: 6 bases; J trimming: 8 bases; junction bases outside the gene matches: 9. Looked up from germline, CDR1 is SQVTM and CDR2 is ANQGSEA. The CDR3: CSVLTGRDEKLFF. In nucleotides, the CDR3 is TGCAGCGTACTGACAGGGAGGGACGAAAAACTGTTTTTT.

The chain carries TRBV5-4 and TRBJ2-5; possibly TRBD2 for D (5 bases). Germline V gene lookup returns CDR1 SGHNT and CDR2 YYREEE (reference sequence). Trimming cost V 2 bases and J 1 base, with 12 bases left between them. The CDR3 covers 15 residues. CDR3 coding DNA: TGTGCCAGCAGCTTCACCGGGAAGGGCCAAGAGACCCAGTACTTC. It specifies CASSFTGKGQETQYF. The full variable domain, in which reference TRBV5-4 and TRBJ2-5 provide the parts outside the CDR3, is ETGVTQSPTHLIKTRGQQVTLRCSSQSGHNTVSWYQQALGQGPQFIFQYYREEENGRGNFPPRFSGLQFPNYSSELNVNALELDDSALYLCASSFTGKGQETQYFGPGTRLLVL.

CDR3 residues: CASSQADSYTQYF. The CDR3 nucleotides read TGTGCCAGCAGCCAGGCGGACAGTTATACGCAGTATTTT. The chain combines TRBV14 with TRBJ2-3; weak D call: TRBD1 (6 bases). This CDR3 is 13 amino acids long. The ends were cut back, 3 bases at V and 7 bases at J, with 11 bases in the middle. Germline CDR1 SGHDN, CDR2 FVKESK.

V usage is TRBV9 and J usage is TRBJ2-7; D unresolved. Trimming took 3 bases from V and 4 from J, leaving 11 bases between them. CDR3 size: 13 residues. CDR1 and CDR2 from the germline V gene are SGDLS and YYNGEE. DNA of the CDR3: TGTGCCAGCAGCGCGGGCGGATATTACGAGCAGTACTTC. Amino acid sequence: CASSAGGYYEQYF.

This clone was observed a handful of times. The chain uses TRBV6-6 and TRBJ1-2, with a tentative D call TRBD1 (5 bases). This CDR3 is 14 amino acids long. CDR1 and CDR2 (germline): MNHNY, SVGAGI (reference sequence). The ends were cut back, 5 bases at V and 6 bases at J, with 16 bases in the middle. The CDR3 sequence is CASSGQGGADGYTF. The CDR3 DNA is TGTGCCAGCAGTGGGCAGGGAGGTGCGGATGGCTACACCTTC.

The chain recombines TRBV28 with TRBJ1-3; D unclear. Germline CDR1 MDHEN, CDR2 SYDVKM. This CDR3 is built from 15 residues. V lost 3 bases and J lost 0, with 9 bases in between. The CDR3 nucleotides read TGTGCCAGCAGTTTCGTACAGAGCTCTGGAAACACCATATATTTT. Translated: CASSFVQSSGNTIYF.

As DNA, the CDR3 is TGTGCCAGCAGCCCCAGGACTAGCGGAAGCACAGATACGCAGTATTTT. Its protein is CASSPRTSGSTDTQYF. The V gene is TRBV7-6, the J gene TRBJ2-3; 10 bases map to TRBD2. CDR1 SGHVS and CDR2 FNYEAQ come from the germline V gene. The CDR3 contains 16 residues. The J segment lost 0 bases and the V segment lost 5 bases, leaving 5 bases of the junction unmatched.

This clone appeared once. The chain carries TRBV4-2 and TRBJ2-7; 8 bases are shared with TRBD2. The CDR3 loop spans 16 amino acids. CDR1 is LGHNA and CDR2 is YNFKEQ in the germline V gene. The trim removed 1 base at V and 9 bases at J, leaving 14 bases unmatched. CDR3 sequence: CASSQATSDDYVGQYF. DNA of the CDR3: TGTGCCAGCAGCCAAGCGACTAGCGATGATTACGTTGGGCAGTACTTC.

V is TRBV15 and J is TRBJ2-1, with D unresolved. V shed 4 bases and J shed 8 bases, with 6 bases lying between them. The CDR3 consists of 11 residues. Germline assignment: CDR1 LNHNV and CDR2 YYDKDF (reference sequence). This CDR3 reads CATSKGDEQFF. CDR3 nucleotides: TGTGCCACCAGCAAAGGAGATGAGCAGTTCTTC.

V and J are TRBV13 and TRBJ2-7; 12 positions match TRBD2. Near its end, the DNA agrees better with TRBJ2-1, so the J call may be wrong. This CDR3 is built from 17 residues. The germline CDR1 and CDR2 sequences are PRHDT and FYEKMQ (reference sequence). The CDR3 sequence is CASSSRTSGDTYNEQFF. CDR3 sequence (DNA): TGTGCCAGCAGCTCACGGACTAGCGGGGATACCTACAATGAGCAGTTCTTC.

This chain uses TRBV29-1 with TRBJ2-1, with 7 bases matching TRBD1. Germline CDR1 SQVTM, CDR2 ANQGSEA. The V and J ends lost 1 base and 9 bases, in that order; junction bases with no gene match: 18. This CDR3 is built from 17 residues. The CDR3 protein is CSVEVGTTGLLVSEQFF. The CDR3 nucleotides read TGCAGCGTTGAAGTCGGGACGACAGGGCTCTTAGTCAGTGAGCAGTTCTTC.

V is TRBV18 and J is TRBJ2-2; D unresolved. V lost 5 bases, J lost 5 bases, and 18 bases lay in between. CDR1 is KGHSH and CDR2 is LQKENI in the germline V gene. The CDR3 loop spans 16 amino acids. The CDR3 DNA reads as TGTGCCAGCTCATGGGTTTCGAGAGGATTTACCGGGGAGCTGTTTTTT. The encoded protein is CASSWVSRGFTGELFF. Full variable domain (outside the CDR3, taken from reference TRBV18 and TRBJ2-2): NAGVMQNPRHLVRRRGQEARLRCSPMKGHSHVYWYRQLPEEGLKFMVYLQKENIIDESGMPKERFSAEFPKEGPSILRIQQVVRGDSAAYFCASSWVSRGFTGELFFGEGSRLTVL.

The V gene is TRBV15, the J gene TRBJ1-6; tentatively, D is TRBD1 (6 bases). The CDR3 has 14 residues. Looked up from germline, CDR1 is LNHNV and CDR2 is YYDKDF (reference sequence). Deletions cut 0 bases from V and 6 bases from J, with 6 bases between. The CDR3 DNA reads as TGTGCCACCAGCAGAGACAGGGGTAATTCACCCCTCCACTTT. It encodes CATSRDRGNSPLHF.

The chain uses TRBV9 and TRBJ2-7; tentative D call: TRBD2 (7 bases). Germline V gene lookup returns CDR1 SGDLS and CDR2 YYNGEE. The V and J ends lost 4 bases and 1 base respectively, with 15 bases between them. This CDR3 has 15 residues. In DNA form, the CDR3 reads TGTGCCAGCAGCCGAGGGGGGGCCCTATCCTACGAGCAGTACTTC. It yields the protein CASSRGGALSYEQYF. Using reference TRBV9 and TRBJ2-7 for the parts outside the CDR3, the full variable domain is DSGVTQTPKHLITATGQRVTLRCSPRSGDLSVYWYQQSLDQGLQFLIQYYNGEERAKGNILERFSAQQFPDLHSELNLSSLELGDSALYFCASSRGGALSYEQYFGPGTRLTVT.

The rearrangement links TRBV6-1 to TRBJ1-5; the D gene is possibly TRBD1 (6 bases). The ends were cut back, 2 bases at V and 5 bases at J, with 13 bases in the middle. This CDR3 region has 15 residues. Germline loops: CDR1 MNHNS, CDR2 SASEGT. The CDR3 sequence: CASSEWAGDYQPQHF. The DNA for the CDR3 is TGTGCCAGCAGTGAATGGGCAGGGGATTATCAGCCCCAGCATTTT.

V usage is TRBV19 and J usage is TRBJ2-7, with 7 nucleotides matching TRBD1. Germline CDR1 and CDR2: LNHDA and SQIVND (reference sequence). CDR3 length: 14 amino acids. The ends lost 10 bases at V and 1 base at J; junction bases unmatched: 10. CDR3 loop: CATQRQGESYEQYF. In DNA form, the CDR3 reads TGTGCCACGCAGCGTCAGGGGGAGTCCTACGAGCAGTACTTC. Drawing the rest from reference TRBV19 and TRBJ2-7, the complete variable domain is DGGITQSPKYLFRKEGQNVTLSCEQNLNHDAMYWYRQDPGQGLRLIYYSQIVNDFQKGDIAEGYSVSREKKESFPLTVTSAQKNPTAFYLCATQRQGESYEQYFGPGTRLTVT.

This chain links TRBV5-8 with TRBJ2-7; 7 bases match TRBD2. From germline, CDR1 is SGHTS and CDR2 YDEGEE. The CDR3 loop spans 14 amino acids. The J segment lost 0 bases and the V segment lost 3 bases, leaving 3 bases of the junction unmatched. Here the CDR3 DNA reads TGTGCCAGCAGCTCAAGGGACTACTCCTACGAGCAGTACTTC. Encoded protein: CASSSRDYSYEQYF.

The V gene is TRBV7-9, the J gene TRBJ2-7, with D unclear. The CDR3 extends over 12 amino acids. The V end was cut by 2 bases, the J end by 2 bases, with 4 bases between. CDR1 SEHNR and CDR2 FQNEAQ come from the germline V gene (reference sequence). CDR3 sequence reads: CASSLSPYEQYF. CDR3 nucleotide sequence: TGTGCCAGCAGCTTATCTCCCTACGAGCAGTACTTC.

Here the CDR3 reads CASSSGTPEAFF. The CDR3 coding sequence is TGTGCCAGCAGTAGCGGGACACCTGAAGCTTTCTTT. This sequence joins TRBV6-5 and TRBJ1-1, with a tentative D call TRBD1 (6 bases). V lost 5 bases and J lost 6, with 10 bases in between. Germline V CDR1 and CDR2: MNHEY, SVGAGI. CDR3 length: 12 amino acids.

This rearrangement joins TRBV27 to TRBJ1-2, with 7 bases aligning to TRBD1. This CDR3 is 16 amino acids long. CDR1 and CDR2 from the germline V gene are MNHEY and SMNVEV (reference sequence). With V trimmed by 6 bases and J by 4 bases, 14 bases remained unmatched. The DNA of the CDR3 is TGTGCCAGCAGGCTGAGACCGGGACAGCCTCCCTATGGCTACACCTTC. Protein: CASRLRPGQPPYGYTF.

This chain connects TRBV6-1 to TRBJ2-7, with D tentatively TRBD1 or TRBD2 (6 bases each). The V and J ends lost 1 base and 3 bases respectively, with 16 bases between them. Per the germline V gene, CDR1 is MNHNS and CDR2 is SASEGT. The CDR3 consists of 16 residues. The CDR3 DNA reads TGTGCCAGCAGTGAAGAACCTAGGGGGGCTTACTACGAGCAGTACTTC. Translated: CASSEEPRGAYYEQYF.

The CDR3 protein is CASSPGANTEAFF. The DNA for the CDR3 is TGTGCCAGCAGCCCAGGGGCTAACACTGAAGCTTTCTTT. V gene TRBV9 combines with J gene TRBJ1-1; TRBD1 is a possible D gene (6 bases). V lost 4 bases to trimming and J lost 2 bases, with 9 bases between them. Germline V gene sequence: CDR1 SGDLS, CDR2 YYNGEE. The CDR3 totals 13 residues.